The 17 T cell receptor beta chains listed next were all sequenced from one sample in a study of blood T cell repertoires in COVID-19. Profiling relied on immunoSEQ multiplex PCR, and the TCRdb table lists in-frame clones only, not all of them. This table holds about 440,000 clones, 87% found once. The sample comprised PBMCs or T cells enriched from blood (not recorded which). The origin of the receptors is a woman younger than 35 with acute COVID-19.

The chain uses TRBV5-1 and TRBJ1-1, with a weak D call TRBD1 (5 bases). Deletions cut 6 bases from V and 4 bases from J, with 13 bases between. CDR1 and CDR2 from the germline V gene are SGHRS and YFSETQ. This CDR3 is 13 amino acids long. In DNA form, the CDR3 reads TGCGCCAGCACCCGGGGGGAGGGCACTGAAGCTTTCTTT. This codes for CASTRGEGTEAFF.

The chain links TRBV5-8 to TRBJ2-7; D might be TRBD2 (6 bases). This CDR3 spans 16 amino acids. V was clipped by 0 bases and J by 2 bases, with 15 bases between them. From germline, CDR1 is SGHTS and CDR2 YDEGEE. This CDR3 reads CASSLARGTDAYEQYF. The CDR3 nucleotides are TGTGCCAGCAGCTTGGCCCGGGGGACGGATGCCTACGAGCAGTACTTC.

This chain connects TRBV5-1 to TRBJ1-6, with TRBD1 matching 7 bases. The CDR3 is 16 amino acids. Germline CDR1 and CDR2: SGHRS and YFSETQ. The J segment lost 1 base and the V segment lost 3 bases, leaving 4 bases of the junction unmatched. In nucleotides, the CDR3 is TGCGCCAGCAGCTCCCGGACAGGATCCTATAATTCACCCCTCCACTTT. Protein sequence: CASSSRTGSYNSPLHF.

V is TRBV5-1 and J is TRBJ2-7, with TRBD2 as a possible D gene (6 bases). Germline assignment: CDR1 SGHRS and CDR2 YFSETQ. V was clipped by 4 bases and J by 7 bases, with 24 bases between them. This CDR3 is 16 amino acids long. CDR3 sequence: CASSPLGGASGQEQYF. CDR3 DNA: TGCGCCAGCAGCCCACTGGGAGGCGCTTCAGGGCAAGAGCAGTACTTC.

The CDR3 protein is CASRPTQLTYEQYF. The CDR3 DNA reads as TGTGCCAGCAGGCCGACACAGCTTACCTACGAGCAGTACTTC. V and J are TRBV28 and TRBJ2-7, with D hard to call. The CDR3 contains 14 residues. Trimming shortened V by 6 bases and J by 2 bases, and 14 bases separated the two germline ends. CDR1 is MDHEN, CDR2 SYDVKM, per germline.

The CDR3 spells CASSKRFGTGGEKLFF. The CDR3 coding sequence is TGTGCCAGCAGCAAACGATTTGGGACAGGGGGTGAAAAACTGTTTTTT. The rearrangement uses TRBV21-1 and TRBJ1-4; the table's D call, TRBD1, has no DNA check behind it. TRBV21-1 is assigned pseudogene status. This CDR3 is 16 amino acids long.

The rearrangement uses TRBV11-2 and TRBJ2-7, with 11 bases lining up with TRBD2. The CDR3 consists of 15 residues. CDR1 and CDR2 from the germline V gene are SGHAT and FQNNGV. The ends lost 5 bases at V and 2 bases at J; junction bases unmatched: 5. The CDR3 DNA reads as TGTGCCAGCAGCGGACATAGCGGGGGGGCCTACGAGCAGTACTTC. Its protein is CASSGHSGGAYEQYF.

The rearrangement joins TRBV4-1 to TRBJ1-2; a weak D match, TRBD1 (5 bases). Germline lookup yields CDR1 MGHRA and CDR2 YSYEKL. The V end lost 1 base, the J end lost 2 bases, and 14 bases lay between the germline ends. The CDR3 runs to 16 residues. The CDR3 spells CASSQAQGKRNYGYTF. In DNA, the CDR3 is TGCGCCAGCAGCCAAGCTCAGGGTAAAAGGAACTATGGCTACACCTTC.

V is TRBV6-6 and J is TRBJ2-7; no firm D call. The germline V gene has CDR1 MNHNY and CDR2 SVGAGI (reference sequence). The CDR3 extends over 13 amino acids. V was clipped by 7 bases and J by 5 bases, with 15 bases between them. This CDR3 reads CASTTELLDEQYF. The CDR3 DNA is TGTGCCAGCACCACTGAGCTCTTGGACGAGCAGTACTTC.

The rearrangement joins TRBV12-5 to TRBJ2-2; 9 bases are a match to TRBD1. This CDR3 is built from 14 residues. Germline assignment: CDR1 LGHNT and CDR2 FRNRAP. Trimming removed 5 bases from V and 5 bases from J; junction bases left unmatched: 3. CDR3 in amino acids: CASGPGTGTGELFF. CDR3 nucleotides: TGTGCTAGTGGTCCCGGGACAGGGACCGGGGAGCTGTTTTTT. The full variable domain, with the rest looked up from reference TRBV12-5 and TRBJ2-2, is DARVTQTPRHKVTEMGQEVTMRCQPILGHNTVFWYRQTMMQGLELLAYFRNRAPLDDSGMPKDRFSAEMPDATLATLKIQPSEPRDSAVYFCASGPGTGTGELFFGEGSRLTVL.

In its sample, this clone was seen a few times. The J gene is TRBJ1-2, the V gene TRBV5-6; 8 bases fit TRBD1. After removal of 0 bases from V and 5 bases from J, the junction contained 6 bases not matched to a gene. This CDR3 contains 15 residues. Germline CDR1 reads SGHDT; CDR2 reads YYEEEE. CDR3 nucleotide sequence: TGTGCCAGCAGCTTGGTACAGGGGGGTAGTTATGGCTACACCTTC. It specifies CASSLVQGGSYGYTF.

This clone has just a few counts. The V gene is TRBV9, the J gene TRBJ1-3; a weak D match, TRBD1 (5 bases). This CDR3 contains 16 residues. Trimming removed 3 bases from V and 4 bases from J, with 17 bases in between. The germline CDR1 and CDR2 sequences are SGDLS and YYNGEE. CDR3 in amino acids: CASSASGGEAGNTIYF. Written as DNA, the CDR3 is TGTGCCAGCAGCGCCTCTGGGGGGGAGGCCGGAAACACCATATATTTT.

The CDR3 DNA reads TGTGCCAGCAGTTTATCTGTCGGGGGGCAGAACTATGGCTACACCTTC. This sequence encodes CASSLSVGGQNYGYTF. J is TRBJ1-2 and V is TRBV27; D may be TRBD1 (6 bases). The CDR3 totals 16 residues. Germline values: CDR1 MNHEY, CDR2 SMNVEV (reference sequence). The V end was cut by 0 bases, the J end by 2 bases, with 13 bases between.

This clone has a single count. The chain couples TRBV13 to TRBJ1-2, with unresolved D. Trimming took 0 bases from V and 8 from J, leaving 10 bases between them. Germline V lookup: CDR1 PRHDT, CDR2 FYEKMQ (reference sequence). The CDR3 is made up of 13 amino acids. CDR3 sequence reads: CASSLGQVRGYTF. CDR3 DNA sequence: TGTGCCAGCAGCTTAGGGCAGGTGCGAGGCTACACCTTC.

The CDR3 loop is CASSSGLISYNEQFF. The DNA of the CDR3 is TGTGCCAGCAGCTCCGGACTGATCTCCTACAATGAGCAGTTCTTC. The chain combines TRBV7-9 with TRBJ2-1, with D possibly TRBD2 on 5 matching bases. Germline loops: CDR1 SEHNR, CDR2 FQNEAQ (reference sequence). The V end was cut by 4 bases, the J end by 0 bases, with 10 bases between. This CDR3 spans 15 amino acids.

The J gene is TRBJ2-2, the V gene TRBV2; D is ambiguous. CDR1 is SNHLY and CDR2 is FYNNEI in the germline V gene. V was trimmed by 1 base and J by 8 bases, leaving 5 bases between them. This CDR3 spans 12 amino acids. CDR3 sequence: CASSEVTGELFF. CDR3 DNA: TGTGCCAGCAGTGAAGTTACTGGGGAGCTGTTTTTT.

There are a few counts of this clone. DNA of the CDR3: TGTGCCACCAGTGATCCGGACAGGGACGAGCAGTACTTC. It codes for CATSDPDRDEQYF. The chain has TRBV24-1 and TRBJ2-7; 8 nucleotides match TRBD1. V trimming: 3 bases; J trimming: 5 bases; junction bases outside the gene matches: 2. Germline loops: CDR1 KGHDR, CDR2 SFDVKD. This CDR3 spans 13 amino acids.